This T cell receptor (beta chain) was documented in a study of blood T cell repertoires in COVID-19. For the study at large: The analysed material was cDNA or gDNA that came from T cells, B-cell-depleted T cells, or PBMCs.

Germline CDR1 is MNHEY and CDR2 is SVGAGI. There are 16 residues in the CDR3. Losses at the gene ends were 3 bases for V and 4 bases for J; bases not matched to a gene: 10. In the authors' methods: From reference gene primer amplification, estimates of nucleated cell counts were derived. Sequencing was performed with immunoSEQ multiplex PCR; in TCRdb, only in-frame clones are kept and a portion is missing. Clonal size and the V and J genes are those of that table, whereas D and trimming came from the DNA. This sample has about 140,000 clones, with over 75% found just once. This chain connects TRBV6-5 to TRBJ2-7; 9 bases are shared with TRBD1. The source material was peripheral blood. The source of this sequence is a man between 65 and 85 years old with acute or convalescent COVID-19. The CDR3 bases are TGTGCCAGCAGTTATAACGGGCCGGGACAGGGATACGAGCAGTACTTC. Protein product: CASSYNGPGQGYEQYF.